This T cell receptor beta chain is from a study of CD8 T cells in ankylosing spondylitis. Points from the study as a whole: Ankylosing spondylitis blood appeared to be characterized by a TCR beta motif of eight highly homologous variants.

This clonotype showed up just a few times. The antigen is undetermined. Using quantitative 5'-RACE with molecular barcodes, the authors made TCR beta libraries. TCRdb re-called the 5' RACE reads through MiXCR, storing one row per CDR3 protein. The sample yields fewer than 750,000 distinct CDR3 sequences, about 20% seen once. The CDR3 extends over 16 amino acids. The trim removed 5 bases at V and 3 bases at J, leaving 9 bases unmatched. The sample consisted of blood, either unsorted or a sorted T cell fraction (not recorded which). The rearrangement links TRBV12-3 or TRBV12-4 to TRBJ1-2; 10 nucleotides match TRBD1. The sequence came from a male donor with ankylosing spondylitis. The CDR3 nucleotides are TGTGCCAGCAGTCGGAGTCTAGGACAGGGGGACTATGGCTACACCTTC. Protein: CASSRSLGQGDYGYTF.